The 11 T cell receptor beta chains presented below share a single source sample, sequenced in a study of CD8+ T cells in alopecia areata (dated by TCRdb to 2017 to 2018). The treatment or condition label on this specimen signifies: oral pan-JAK inhibitor, 5-10 mg twice daily. The library was prepared using the immunoSEQ multiplex PCR assay. RNA was extracted from all samples and reverse transcribed into cDNA, which served as template for TCR sequencing. What TCRdb holds here is the immuneACCESS table cut down to in-frame rearrangements. Part of the clones is not present; checked against another copy, under half of the missing clones reflect an unresolved V gene, and the others are unexplained. The sample includes about 260,000 clones, with around 64% observed a single time. In total, the top ten clones hold around 0.92% of the sample. Sample: CD4+ T cells sorted from blood, taken around week 54, from a patient treated with tofacitinib. These receptors all come from a human donor with alopecia areata.

The CDR3 loop is CAWIGGTDGYTF. DNA of the CDR3: TGTGCCTGGATAGGTGGAACGGATGGCTACACCTTC. The rearrangement joins TRBV30 to TRBJ1-2; D uncertain. Looked up from germline, CDR1 is GTSNPN and CDR2 is SVGIG (reference sequence). The CDR3 spans 12 residues. With 4 bases removed from V and 6 bases from J, the gap between germline ends came to 12 bases. Full variable domain (rest looked up from reference TRBV30 and TRBJ1-2): SQTIHQWPATLVQPVGSPLSLECTVEGTSNPNLYWYRQAAGRGLQLLFYSVGIGQISSEVPQNLSASRPQDRQFILSSKKLLLSDSGFYLCAWIGGTDGYTFGSGTRLTVV.

The V and J genes are TRBV10-2 and TRBJ1-2, with D hard to call. Germline CDR1 and CDR2: WSHSY and SAAADI. The CDR3 runs 13 residues. Trimming cost V 4 bases and J 6 bases, with 12 bases left between them. This CDR3 reads CASSADHTHGYTF. Written as DNA, the CDR3 is TGCGCCAGCAGTGCGGACCACACCCATGGCTACACCTTC.

This clone came up a few times. The gene calls are TRBV30 and TRBJ1-5, with TRBD1 matching over 7 bases. The germline V gene has CDR1 GTSNPN and CDR2 SVGIG (reference sequence). The CDR3 spans 14 residues. V was pared by 2 bases and J by 5 bases, with 6 bases of the junction left unmatched. CDR3 bases: TGTGCCTGGAGTACGACAGGGTTGGATCAGCCCCAGCATTTT. This translates into CAWSTTGLDQPQHF.

The V gene is TRBV5-8, the J gene TRBJ1-6; D not certain. The CDR3 sequence is 16 residues long. Per germline, CDR1 SGHTS and CDR2 YDEGEE. V lost 3 bases and J lost 9, with 19 bases in between. The CDR3 DNA sequence: TGTGCCAGCAGCTCCAACACGGTAACTTGGAGTTCACCCCTCCACTTT. Its translation: CASSSNTVTWSSPLHF.

The gene calls are TRBV25-1 and TRBJ2-7; D perhaps matches TRBD1 (6 bases). V was clipped by 8 bases and J by 1 base, with 9 bases between them. CDR1 MGHDK and CDR2 SYGVNS come from the germline V gene. There are 12 residues in the CDR3. The chain's CDR3 is CASSRGSYEQYF. CDR3 sequence (DNA): TGTGCCAGCTCGAGGGGGTCCTACGAGCAGTACTTC.

For this clone: Other DNA sequences of this sample code for an identical CDR3. Here the CDR3 reads CSASGGDTQYF. Written as DNA, the CDR3 is TGCAGTGCTAGCGGGGGAGATACGCAGTATTTT. The chain combines TRBV20-1 with TRBJ2-3; tentatively, D is TRBD2 (6 bases). Trimming pared 3 bases from V and 5 bases from J, leaving 6 bases between. This CDR3 contains 11 residues. Per germline, CDR1 DFQATT and CDR2 SNEGSKA (reference sequence).

The rearrangement uses TRBV5-6 and TRBJ2-7; the match to TRBD1 covers 7 bases. J gave up 2 bases and V 5 bases, and 7 bases lay outside the gene matches. In germline, CDR1 is SGHDT, CDR2 YYEEEE. The CDR3 length is 14 residues. CDR3 sequence (DNA): TGTGCCAGCAGATCGGGGACAGTGCCCTACGAGCAGTACTTC. Amino acid sequence: CASRSGTVPYEQYF.

This chain joins TRBV6-5 and TRBJ2-5; a possible D gene is TRBD2 (6 bases). Per germline, CDR1 MNHEY and CDR2 SVGAGI. The CDR3 consists of 14 residues. The ends were cut back, 2 bases at V and 4 bases at J, with 11 bases in the middle. DNA for the CDR3: TGTGCCAGCAGTTACACATGGGGGGTAGAGACCCAGTACTTC. It translates to CASSYTWGVETQYF.

This clone was seen only a few times. This chain links TRBV15 with TRBJ1-3, with D tentatively TRBD1 (5 bases). The CDR3 is made up of 14 amino acids. V was cut by 4 bases and J by 4 bases, with 11 bases left in between. Germline CDR1 reads LNHNV; CDR2 reads YYDKDF (reference sequence). DNA of the CDR3: TGTGCCACCAGCATAGCAGGGTCGGGAAACACCATATATTTT. It translates to CATSIAGSGNTIYF. The whole variable domain, remainder taken from reference TRBV15 and TRBJ1-3, is DAMVIQNPRYQVTQFGKPVTLSCSQTLNHNVMYWYQQKSSQAPKLLFHYYDKDFNNEADTPDNFQSRRPNTSFCFLDIRSPGLGDTAMYLCATSIAGSGNTIYFGEGSWLTVV.

This chain uses TRBV18 with TRBJ1-1; a weak D match, TRBD1 (5 bases). Germline CDR1 and CDR2: KGHSH and LQKENI. Trimming took 3 bases from V and 1 from J, leaving 9 bases between them. The CDR3 consists of 14 residues. The CDR3 is CASSPETENTEAFF. The CDR3 DNA sequence: TGTGCCAGCTCACCGGAGACAGAGAACACTGAAGCTTTCTTT.

V and J are TRBV5-4 and TRBJ2-7; 9 positions agree with TRBD1. CDR3 length: 14 residues. Germline assignment: CDR1 SGHNT and CDR2 YYREEE (reference sequence). The V gene end was trimmed by 4 bases and the J gene end by 3 bases; junction bases not matched to a gene: 5. Here the CDR3 reads CASSAGTGLYEQYF. The CDR3 region has the DNA TGTGCCAGCAGCGCTGGGACAGGGCTCTACGAGCAGTACTTC.